The rows below give T cell receptor beta chains drawn from one sample of a study of cytomegalovirus exposure and HLA in healthy donors. The repertoire was sequenced with immunoSEQ multiplex PCR; TCRdb's copy has only in-frame clones and lacks some. The sample gives about 170,000 clones, roughly 84% of which show up once; about 0.39% is in the top ten. The sample taken for sequencing was PBMCs. Receptor source: a boy aged 2 to 10 in good health and CMV-seronegative. Both conserved end residues are part of each CDR3. Fields, in order: D gene, CDR3 length, J gene, V gene, clone size, CDR3 protein, CDR3 DNA. A D gene is named only where the DNA matches it firmly. Size is stated for part of the rows, as once, few or many counts, or as a class when the clone is expanded.

D: -; length: 17; J: TRBJ2-6; V: TRBV7-9; size: -; CDR3: CASRNDRSHSGANVLTF; DNA: TGTGCCAGCAGAAATGACAGATCCCACTCTGGGGCCAACGTCCTGACTTTC
D: TRBD1; length: 15; J: TRBJ2-5; V: TRBV7-2; size: -; CDR3: CASSHGTGGRETQYF; DNA: TGTGCCAGCAGCCACGGGACAGGGGGCAGAGAGACCCAGTACTTC
D: -; length: 14; J: TRBJ1-5; V: TRBV6-1; size: -; CDR3: CASSDRGHNQPQHF; DNA: TGTGCCAGCAGTGACAGGGGCCACAACCAGCCCCAGCATTTT
D: TRBD1; length: 15; J: TRBJ2-7; V: TRBV7-9; size: -; CDR3: CASSPGTGGSREQYF; DNA: TGTGCCAGCAGCCCAGGGACAGGGGGTTCGAGGGAGCAGTACTTC
D: TRBD2; length: 19; J: TRBJ2-1; V: TRBV11-2; size: -; CDR3: CASSNFQLGLAGVYNEQFF; DNA: TGTGCCAGCAGTAACTTTCAACTCGGACTAGCGGGAGTCTACAATGAGCAGTTCTTC
D: -; length: 12; J: TRBJ2-2; V: TRBV9; size: -; CDR3: CASSPGPGELFF; DNA: TGTGCCAGCAGCCCGGGTCCCGGGGAGCTGTTTTTT
D: -; length: 12; J: TRBJ1-1; V: TRBV10-3; size: once; CDR3: CAISESKGGAFF; DNA: TGTGCCATCAGTGAGTCGAAAGGGGGAGCTTTCTTT
D: TRBD2; length: 15; J: TRBJ2-1; V: TRBV7-9; size: -; CDR3: CASSRLAGGPYEQFF; DNA: TGTGCCAGCAGCAGACTAGCGGGAGGGCCCTATGAGCAGTTCTTC
D: TRBD1; length: 16; J: TRBJ2-5; V: TRBV19; size: -; CDR3: CASSIGTGVFQETQYF; DNA: TGTGCCAGTAGTATCGGGACAGGGGTTTTCCAAGAGACCCAGTACTTC
D: -; length: 18; J: TRBJ1-4; V: TRBV4-1; size: -; CDR3: CAASQGVAIVPPNEKLFF; DNA: TGCGCCGCAAGCCAAGGCGTAGCGATAGTACCGCCTAATGAAAAACTGTTTTTT
D: -; length: 18; J: TRBJ1-5; V: TRBV19; size: -; CDR3: CASSRQAPLLYSNQPQHF; DNA: TGTGCCAGTAGTCGACAGGCCCCTTTACTTTATAGCAATCAGCCCCAGCATTTT
D: -; length: 16; J: TRBJ2-1; V: TRBV6-7; size: -; CDR3: CASSYSRAGLYNEQFF; DNA: TGTGCCAGCAGTTACTCGAGGGCGGGTTTGTACAATGAGCAGTTCTTC
D: TRBD1; length: 17; J: TRBJ1-4; V: TRBV18; size: few; CDR3: CASSPRQGAATNEKLFF; DNA: TGTGCCAGCTCACCACGACAGGGGGCAGCAACTAATGAAAAACTGTTTTTT
D: TRBD2; length: 14; J: TRBJ2-7; V: TRBV6-6; size: once; CDR3: CASRPLAGEYEQYF; DNA: TGTGCCAGCAGGCCCCTAGCGGGAGAATACGAGCAGTACTTC
D: -; length: 13; J: TRBJ2-3; V: TRBV5-8; size: few; CDR3: CASLLRGTDTQYF; DNA: TGTGCCAGCCTGTTACGGGGCACAGATACGCAGTATTTT
D: TRBD1; length: 16; J: TRBJ1-2; V: TRBV11-2; size: -; CDR3: CASSPGQGAAWTGYTF; DNA: TGTGCCAGCAGCCCGGGACAGGGGGCTGCTTGGACCGGCTACACCTTC
D: -; length: 14; J: TRBJ1-4; V: TRBV6-5; size: once; CDR3: CASSYWPGFEKLFF; DNA: TGTGCCAGCAGTTACTGGCCAGGGTTTGAAAAACTGTTTTTT
D: TRBD2; length: 17; J: TRBJ2-5; V: TRBV5-6; size: -; CDR3: CASSQLGLAGGKETQYF; DNA: TGTGCCAGCAGCCAACTGGGACTAGCGGGAGGGAAAGAGACCCAGTACTTC
D: TRBD2; length: 14; J: TRBJ2-3; V: TRBV6-1; size: -; CDR3: CASTKLADTDTQYF; DNA: TGTGCCAGCACCAAACTAGCGGACACAGATACGCAGTATTTT
D: -; length: 14; J: TRBJ1-2; V: TRBV5-1; size: -; CDR3: CASSLTYLNYGYTF; DNA: TGCGCCAGCAGCTTGACCTATCTAAACTATGGCTACACCTTC
D: TRBD1; length: 13; J: TRBJ1-2; V: TRBV6-1; size: -; CDR3: CASKDRGGLGYTF; DNA: TGTGCCAGTAAGGACAGGGGCGGGTTAGGCTACACCTTC
D: TRBD1; length: 16; J: TRBJ1-5; V: TRBV6-1; size: -; CDR3: CASSEPGQYSNQPQHF; DNA: TGTGCCAGCAGTGAGCCGGGACAGTATAGCAATCAGCCCCAGCATTTT
D: TRBD2; length: 18; J: TRBJ2-7; V: TRBV6-1; size: few; CDR3: CASSEPPGRASGRYEQYF; DNA: TGTGCCAGCAGTGAACCCCCCGGCAGGGCTAGCGGGAGGTACGAGCAGTACTTC
D: -; length: 12; J: TRBJ2-1; V: TRBV5-4; size: -; CDR3: CASSLSGNEQFF; DNA: TGTGCCAGCAGCTTATCGGGGAATGAGCAGTTCTTC
D: -; length: 16; J: TRBJ2-7; V: TRBV4-2; size: few; CDR3: CASSQEVAESSYEQYF; DNA: TGTGCCAGCAGCCAAGAGGTAGCGGAGAGCTCCTACGAGCAGTACTTC
D: TRBD2; length: 15; J: TRBJ2-1; V: TRBV5-1; size: few; CDR3: CASSLGTSGSYEQFF; DNA: TGCGCCAGCAGCTTGGGAACTAGCGGGAGTTATGAGCAGTTCTTC
D: TRBD2; length: 16; J: TRBJ2-1; V: TRBV4-1; size: -; CDR3: CASSQDWGLVRNEQFF; DNA: TGCGCCAGCAGCCAAGATTGGGGACTAGTCAGAAATGAGCAGTTCTTC
D: -; length: 15; J: TRBJ2-3; V: TRBV5-1; size: -; CDR3: CASSQRQERTDTQYF; DNA: TGCGCCAGCAGCCAGCGACAGGAGCGCACAGATACGCAGTATTTT
D: -; length: 14; J: TRBJ2-3; V: TRBV5-1; size: -; CDR3: CASSSQTGTDTQYF; DNA: TGCGCCAGCAGCTCGCAGACAGGCACAGATACGCAGTATTTT
D: TRBD1; length: 15; J: TRBJ2-1; V: TRBV29-1; size: -; CDR3: CSVSGQGARYNEQFF; DNA: TGCAGCGTGTCCGGACAGGGGGCGAGGTACAATGAGCAGTTCTTC
D: -; length: 12; J: TRBJ1-4; V: TRBV7-9; size: -; CDR3: CAGSKLGGKLFF; DNA: TGTGCCGGCAGCAAGCTAGGAGGAAAACTGTTTTTT
D: TRBD1; length: 14; J: TRBJ2-7; V: TRBV7-2; size: once; CDR3: CASSFRTGGSRKYF; DNA: TGTGCCAGCAGCTTCCGGACAGGGGGCTCCAGGAAGTACTTC
D: TRBD1; length: 14; J: TRBJ2-7; V: TRBV6-6; size: -; CDR3: CASSRTGGTYEQYF; DNA: TGTGCCAGCAGTAGGACAGGGGGCACCTACGAGCAGTACTTC
D: -; length: 15; J: TRBJ2-5; V: TRBV21-1; size: -; CDR3: CASSIRGQVQETQYF; DNA: TGTGCCAGCAGCATCCGAGGACAGGTTCAAGAGACCCAGTACTTC
D: TRBD2; length: 15; J: TRBJ2-1; V: TRBV10-1; size: -; CDR3: CASSATSGSNRGQFF; DNA: TGCGCCAGCAGTGCAACTAGCGGGAGTAATCGAGGGCAGTTCTTC
D: -; length: 13; J: TRBJ1-1; V: TRBV7-3; size: few; CDR3: CASSLQGNTEAFF; DNA: TGTGCCAGCAGCTTACAGGGGAACACTGAAGCTTTCTTT
D: TRBD1; length: 15; J: TRBJ2-1; V: TRBV29-1; size: -; CDR3: CSVELPTGDHNEQFF; DNA: TGCAGCGTTGAGCTCCCGACAGGGGACCACAATGAGCAGTTCTTC
D: -; length: 15; J: TRBJ1-2; V: TRBV29-1; size: -; CDR3: CSVEVWDTFNYGYTF; DNA: TGCAGCGTGGAGGTATGGGACACCTTCAACTATGGCTACACCTTC
D: -; length: 14; J: TRBJ1-4; V: TRBV6-6; size: -; CDR3: CASTLTRTNEKLFF; DNA: TGTGCCAGCACATTGACGCGGACTAATGAAAAACTGTTTTTT
D: TRBD2; length: 15; J: TRBJ2-7; V: TRBV4-1; size: -; CDR3: CASSQVAGVVNEQYF; DNA: TGCGCCAGCAGCCAGGTAGCGGGAGTGGTGAACGAGCAGTACTTC